This TCR beta chain was captured in a study of tumor-infiltrating lymphocytes in oesophageal squamous cell carcinoma. TCRdb re-called the PCR reads through MiXCR, storing one row per CDR3 protein. Of some 10,000 distinct CDR3 sequences in the sample, roughly 60% were seen once. Germline loops: CDR1 SGHVS, CDR2 FNYEAQ. This CDR3 has 12 residues. Sequenced material: esophageal tumor tissue. The receptor was derived from a female donor with esophageal squamous cell carcinoma. J is TRBJ2-5 and V is TRBV7-6; D not resolved. Near its end, the DNA agrees better with TRBJ2-1, so the J call may be wrong. As DNA, the CDR3 is TGTGCCAGCAGCTTAGTAGGGCCAGAGCAGTTCTTC. Translated, it gives CASSLVGPEQFF.